This T cell receptor beta chain was recorded in a study of shared clonotypes between healthy human individuals (dated by TCRdb to the early 2020s). Some background on the complete study: A couple of women and a few men aged 18 to 49 years were included in the cohort. Per donor, leukapheresis produced somewhere between about 0.9 and 9.5 billion PBMCs. For each donor, CD4 naive and CD4 memory were each given three plates, CD8 naive was given two plates, and CD8 memory was given one plate. Blood TCR repertoires of five healthy adults were deeply sequenced to estimate repertoire size and the extent of clonotype sharing between individuals. To increase sequencing depth and limit assay-specific biases, TCR repertoire library preparation and sequencing were carried out by different laboratories using diverse techniques. Study-wide findings and limitations: Because the study included a small number of donors, the genetic and exposure-history diversity represented was limited. Rarefaction of sorted-subset datasets indicated incomplete sequencing despite the large sequencing depth. Across four donors, about 5.2% of naive CD4, roughly 3.3% of naive CD8, under 2.5% of memory CD4, and about 0.44% of memory CD8 clonotypes were shared. Compared with non-shared clonotypes, the clonotypes found in all four sorted-subset donors had higher generation probabilities. Pairwise subsampling indicated that sequencing depth was expected to affect the degree of clonotype sharing among donors. Sampling was limited to blood, and TCR repertoires in tissue likely differ from TCR repertoires in blood. Estimated clonotype richness was generally larger for naive than for memory subsets.

The donors were healthy, HIV-negative adults with no recently reported acute infections or vaccinations. All donors were Caucasian adults living in Nashville, Tennessee, USA. CD4+ T cells were enriched by magnetic negative selection, after which naive cells were positively selected on CD45RA and the negative fraction was taken as the memory subset. After blood collection by leukapheresis, PBMCs were isolated using Ficoll-Histopaque density gradient centrifugation and then cryopreserved in the vapor phase of liquid nitrogen. Purity and quantity of every magnetically sorted T cell population were checked by analytical flow cytometry. Genomic DNA was isolated from every sorted fraction and measured by UV absorbance on a Nanodrop 2000c. Using the deep immunoSEQ assay, TCR CDR3 regions were amplified from genomic DNA by multiplex PCR. Genomic DNA extracted from each cell subset was distributed evenly over all wells of several immunoSEQ 96-well plates, and each plate served as one replicate. For sorted subsets, approximately 190 ng of genomic DNA, equivalent to around 30,000 T cell genomes, went into each replicate PCR. Purified libraries were measured with a Qubit 3.0 fluorometer, size-checked on a Bioanalyzer 2100, and measured again with the KAPA Library Quantification kit. Every immunoSEQ 96-well plate was sequenced on a separate single-read 150-cycle Illumina NextSeq 550 flow cell. The study's processing was this. Because the immunoSEQ output included only junctional sequences and no quality scores, the filtering could not be the same as the filtering used for full-length reads. To assign V/J genes and CDR3, sequences were annotated against IMGT germline references using PyIR, a Python wrapper for IgBLAST v1.9. Reads were filtered out if the reads had weak V/J assignments (E-value above 1e-6), no CDR3, stop codons, out-of-frame junctions, or ambiguous translated residues. V3J clonotypes were defined as sequences sharing the same inferred V gene, J gene, and CDR3 amino acid sequence. The percentage overlap between two repertoires was calculated by dividing the number of shared unique clonotypes by the size of the smaller repertoire. Three approaches were used to assess repertoire richness: RTK rarefaction, the Chao1 estimator, and Recon v2.1 estimates of unobserved clonotypes. Generation probabilities for all TCRbeta clonotypes obtained by the gDNA method from a handful of donors were computed using OLGA. TCRdb's version of the immuneACCESS table is confined to in-frame rearrangements and falls short of the full clone set. An unresolved V gene accounts for under half of the shortfall where checked; the remainder is of unknown origin. V and J calls and clone size are given by that table; D and trimming were obtained from the DNA. The sample table contains 2 million to 2.5 million clones; only one count was recorded for roughly 94% of them. The top ten hold 0.1% to 0.15% of the sample.

Remarks on this clone: Its binding antigen is unknown. The germline gene is not matched at one end of the junction; a read error may be the cause.

Spanning cysteine to phenylalanine, the CDR3 consists of 16 amino acids. Just CDR3 DNA is preserved here, 48 bases in frame from base 1. Based on the germline V gene (reference sequence), the CDR1 and CDR2 sequences are SSHAT and FNYEAQ. Here the chain combines TRBV7-7 and TRBJ1-5, with the D gene not clear enough to name. The specimen sequenced was naive CD4+ T cells sorted from blood. The sample's cell subset or site label, decoded: CD45RA+ positively selected. The sequence was collected from a man aged 18 to 30 in good health. The DNA reads as follows: TGTGCTAGCAGCTTCCCGGACGGAAATAGCAATCAGCCCCAGCATTTT. Its protein is CASSFPDGNSNQPQHF.